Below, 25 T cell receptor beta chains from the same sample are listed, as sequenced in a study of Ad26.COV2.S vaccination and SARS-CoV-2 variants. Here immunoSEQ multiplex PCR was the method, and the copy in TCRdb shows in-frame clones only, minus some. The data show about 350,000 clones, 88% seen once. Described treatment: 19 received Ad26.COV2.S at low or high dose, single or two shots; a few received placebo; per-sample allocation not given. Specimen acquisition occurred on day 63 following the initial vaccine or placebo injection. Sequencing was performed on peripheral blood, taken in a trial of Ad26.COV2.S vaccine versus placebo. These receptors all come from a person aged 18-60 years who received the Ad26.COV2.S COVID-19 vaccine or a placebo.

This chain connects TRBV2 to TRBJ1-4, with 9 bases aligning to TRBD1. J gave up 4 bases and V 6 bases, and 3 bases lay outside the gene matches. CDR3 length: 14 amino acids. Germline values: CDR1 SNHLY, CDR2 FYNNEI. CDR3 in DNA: TGTGCCAGCAGAGCGACAGGGGGTAATGAAAAACTGTTTTTT. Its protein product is CASRATGGNEKLFF.

Here the CDR3 DNA reads TGTGCCAGCAGCGGATCGACAGGGACGAACACCGGGGAGCTGTTTTTT. Its translation is CASSGSTGTNTGELFF. The rearrangement links TRBV9 to TRBJ2-2; TRBD1 aligns across 7 bases. From germline, CDR1 is SGDLS and CDR2 YYNGEE. Trimming at V came to 3 bases and at J to 0 bases, leaving 5 bases not matched to a gene. The CDR3 totals 16 residues.

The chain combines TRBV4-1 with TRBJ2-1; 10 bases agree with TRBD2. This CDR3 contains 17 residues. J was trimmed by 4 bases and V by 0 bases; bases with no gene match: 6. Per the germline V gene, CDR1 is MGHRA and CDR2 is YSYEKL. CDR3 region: CASSQDRAGGLYNEQFF. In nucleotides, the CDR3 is TGCGCCAGCAGCCAAGACCGAGCGGGAGGGCTATACAATGAGCAGTTCTTC.

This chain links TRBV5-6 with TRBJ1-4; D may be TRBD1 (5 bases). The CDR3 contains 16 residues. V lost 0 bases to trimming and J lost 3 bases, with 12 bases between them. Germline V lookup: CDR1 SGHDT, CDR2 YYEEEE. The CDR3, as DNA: TGTGCCAGCAGCTTGGGGCTGACAGCCTCTAATGAAAAACTGTTTTTT. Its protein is CASSLGLTASNEKLFF.

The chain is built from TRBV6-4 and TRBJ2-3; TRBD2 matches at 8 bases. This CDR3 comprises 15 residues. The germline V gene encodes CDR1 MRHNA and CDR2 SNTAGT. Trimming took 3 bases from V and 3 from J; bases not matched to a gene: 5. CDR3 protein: CASSEGLAGTDTQYF. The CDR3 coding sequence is TGTGCCAGCAGTGAAGGGCTAGCGGGTACAGATACGCAGTATTTT.

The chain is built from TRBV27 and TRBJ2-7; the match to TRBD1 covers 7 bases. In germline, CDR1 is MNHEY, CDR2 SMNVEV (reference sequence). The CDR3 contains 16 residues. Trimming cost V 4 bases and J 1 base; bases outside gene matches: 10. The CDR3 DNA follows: TGTGCCAGCAGTTCGACTTCGGGACAGCTATCCTACGAGCAGTACTTC. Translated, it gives CASSSTSGQLSYEQYF.

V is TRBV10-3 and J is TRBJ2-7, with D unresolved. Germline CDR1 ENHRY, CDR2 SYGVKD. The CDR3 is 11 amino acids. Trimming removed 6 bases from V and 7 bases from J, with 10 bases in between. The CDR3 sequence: CAISITGEQYF. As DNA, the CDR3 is TGTGCCATCAGCATCACCGGGGAGCAGTACTTC.

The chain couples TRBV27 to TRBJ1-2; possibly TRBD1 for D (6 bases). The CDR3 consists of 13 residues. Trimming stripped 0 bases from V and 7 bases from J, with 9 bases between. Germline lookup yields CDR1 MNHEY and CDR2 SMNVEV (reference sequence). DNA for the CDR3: TGTGCCAGCAGTTTATCCAAGGGGGTTGGCTACACCTTC. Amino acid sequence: CASSLSKGVGYTF.

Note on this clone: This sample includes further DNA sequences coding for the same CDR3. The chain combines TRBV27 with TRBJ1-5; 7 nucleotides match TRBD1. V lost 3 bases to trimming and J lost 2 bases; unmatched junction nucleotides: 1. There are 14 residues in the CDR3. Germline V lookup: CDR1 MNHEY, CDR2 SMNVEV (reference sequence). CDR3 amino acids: CASSFGQGNQPQHF. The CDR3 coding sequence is TGTGCCAGCAGTTTCGGACAGGGCAATCAGCCCCAGCATTTT.

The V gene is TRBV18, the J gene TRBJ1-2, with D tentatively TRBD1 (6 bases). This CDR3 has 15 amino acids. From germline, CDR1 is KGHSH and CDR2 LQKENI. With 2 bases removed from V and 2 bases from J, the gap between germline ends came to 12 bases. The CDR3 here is CASSPGGGLNYGYTF. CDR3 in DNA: TGTGCCAGCTCACCAGGTGGGGGGCTCAACTATGGCTACACCTTC.

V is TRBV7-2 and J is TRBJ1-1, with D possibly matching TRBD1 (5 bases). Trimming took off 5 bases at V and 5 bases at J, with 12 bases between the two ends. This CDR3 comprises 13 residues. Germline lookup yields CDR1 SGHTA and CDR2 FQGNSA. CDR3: CASSPGRQTEAFF. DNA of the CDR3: TGTGCCAGCAGCCCGGGACGGCAAACTGAAGCTTTCTTT.

CDR3 nucleotide sequence: TGTGCCACGGGACTAGCGGGATCGAGGGAGCAGTACTTC. This codes for CATGLAGSREQYF. The J gene is TRBJ2-7, the V gene TRBV15; TRBD2 matches 13 bases. J gave up 7 bases and V 9 bases, and 6 bases lay outside the gene matches. CDR1 LNHNV and CDR2 YYDKDF come from the germline V gene (reference sequence). There are 13 residues in the CDR3.

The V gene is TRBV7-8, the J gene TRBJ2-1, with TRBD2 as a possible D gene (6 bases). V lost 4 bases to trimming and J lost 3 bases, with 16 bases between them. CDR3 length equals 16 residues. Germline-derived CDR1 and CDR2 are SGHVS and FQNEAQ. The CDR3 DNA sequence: TGTGCCAGCAGCTCCAGGCGGGGAGACAACTACAATGAGCAGTTCTTC. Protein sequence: CASSSRRGDNYNEQFF.

CDR3 sequence reads: CASSLTRDSTNEKLFF. The CDR3 DNA follows: TGTGCCAGCAGCTTAACCAGGGATTCAACTAATGAAAAACTGTTTTTT. The J gene is TRBJ1-4, the V gene TRBV5-6, with D perhaps TRBD1 (5 bases). The CDR3 has 16 residues. Germline values: CDR1 SGHDT, CDR2 YYEEEE. V lost 2 bases to trimming and J lost 0 bases, with 11 bases between them.

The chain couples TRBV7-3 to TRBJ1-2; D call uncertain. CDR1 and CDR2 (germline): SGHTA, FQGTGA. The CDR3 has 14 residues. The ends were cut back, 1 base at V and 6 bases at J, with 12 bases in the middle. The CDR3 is CASSLSRGGDGYTF. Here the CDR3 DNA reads TGTGCCAGCAGCTTAAGTCGGGGTGGTGATGGCTACACCTTC.

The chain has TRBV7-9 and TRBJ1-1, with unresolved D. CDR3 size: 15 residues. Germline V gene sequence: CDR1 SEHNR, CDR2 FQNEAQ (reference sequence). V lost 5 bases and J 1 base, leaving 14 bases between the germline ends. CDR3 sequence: CASSRLLTENTEAFF. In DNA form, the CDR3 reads TGTGCCAGCAGCCGACTCCTTACAGAGAACACTGAAGCTTTCTTT.

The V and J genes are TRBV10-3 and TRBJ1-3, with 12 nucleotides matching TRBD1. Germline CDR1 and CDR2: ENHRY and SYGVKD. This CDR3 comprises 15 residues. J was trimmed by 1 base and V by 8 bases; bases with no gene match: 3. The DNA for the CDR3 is TGTGCCATCGGGGGACAGGGGGCTTCTGGAAACACCATATATTTT. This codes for CAIGGQGASGNTIYF.

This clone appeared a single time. CDR3 sequence: CASSQVSGRAESSYEQYF. The CDR3 DNA reads TGCGCCAGCAGCCAAGTCAGCGGGAGAGCTGAAAGCTCCTACGAGCAGTACTTC. The chain employs TRBV4-1 and TRBJ2-7; 8 bases fit TRBD2. The CDR3 extends over 18 amino acids. V lost 1 base, J lost 0 bases, and 11 bases stayed unmatched. Germline-derived CDR1 and CDR2 are MGHRA and YSYEKL.

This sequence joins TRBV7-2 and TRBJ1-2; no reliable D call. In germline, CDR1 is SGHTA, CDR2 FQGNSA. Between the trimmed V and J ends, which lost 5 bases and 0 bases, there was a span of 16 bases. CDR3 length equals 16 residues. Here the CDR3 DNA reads TGTGCCAGCAGCCAATATCAGGCGACTGCTAACTATGGCTACACCTTC. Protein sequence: CASSQYQATANYGYTF.

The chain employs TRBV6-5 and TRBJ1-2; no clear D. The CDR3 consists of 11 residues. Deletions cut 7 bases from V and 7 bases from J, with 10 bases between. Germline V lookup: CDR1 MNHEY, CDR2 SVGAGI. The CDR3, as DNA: TGTGCCAGCACCGGACGATTTGGCTACACCTTC. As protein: CASTGRFGYTF.

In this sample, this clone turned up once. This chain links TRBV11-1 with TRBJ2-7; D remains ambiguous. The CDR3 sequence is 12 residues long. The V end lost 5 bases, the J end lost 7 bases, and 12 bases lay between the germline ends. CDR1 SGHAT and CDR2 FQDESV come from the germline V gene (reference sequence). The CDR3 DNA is TGTGCCAGCAGCCACCAGTCTTCGGAGCAGTACTTC. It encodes CASSHQSSEQYF.

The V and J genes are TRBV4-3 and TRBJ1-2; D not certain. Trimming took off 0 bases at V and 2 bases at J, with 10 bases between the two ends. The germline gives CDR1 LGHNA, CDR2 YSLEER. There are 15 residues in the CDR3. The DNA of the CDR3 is TGCGCCAGCAGCCAAGAACACGAGTTAAACTATGGCTACACCTTC. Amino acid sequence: CASSQEHELNYGYTF.

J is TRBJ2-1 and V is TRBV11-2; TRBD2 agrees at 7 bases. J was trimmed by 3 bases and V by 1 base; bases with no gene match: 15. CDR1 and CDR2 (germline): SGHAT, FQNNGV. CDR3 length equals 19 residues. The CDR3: CASSLVGASGPAVYNEQFF. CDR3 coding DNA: TGTGCCAGCAGCTTAGTAGGGGCTAGCGGCCCAGCGGTCTACAATGAGCAGTTCTTC.

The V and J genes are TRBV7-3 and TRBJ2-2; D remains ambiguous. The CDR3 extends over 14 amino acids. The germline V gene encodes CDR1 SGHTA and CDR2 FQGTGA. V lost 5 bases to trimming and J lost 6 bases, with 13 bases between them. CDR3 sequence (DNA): TGTGCCAGCAGCCTACTCCATAACCCCGGGGAGCTGTTTTTT. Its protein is CASSLLHNPGELFF.

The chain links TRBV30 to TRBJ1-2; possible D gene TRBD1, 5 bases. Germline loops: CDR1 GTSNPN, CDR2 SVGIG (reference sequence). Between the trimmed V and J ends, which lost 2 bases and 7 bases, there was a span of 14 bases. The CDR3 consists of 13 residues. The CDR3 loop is CAWSWGRDGGYTF. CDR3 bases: TGTGCCTGGAGTTGGGGCAGGGATGGTGGCTACACCTTC.